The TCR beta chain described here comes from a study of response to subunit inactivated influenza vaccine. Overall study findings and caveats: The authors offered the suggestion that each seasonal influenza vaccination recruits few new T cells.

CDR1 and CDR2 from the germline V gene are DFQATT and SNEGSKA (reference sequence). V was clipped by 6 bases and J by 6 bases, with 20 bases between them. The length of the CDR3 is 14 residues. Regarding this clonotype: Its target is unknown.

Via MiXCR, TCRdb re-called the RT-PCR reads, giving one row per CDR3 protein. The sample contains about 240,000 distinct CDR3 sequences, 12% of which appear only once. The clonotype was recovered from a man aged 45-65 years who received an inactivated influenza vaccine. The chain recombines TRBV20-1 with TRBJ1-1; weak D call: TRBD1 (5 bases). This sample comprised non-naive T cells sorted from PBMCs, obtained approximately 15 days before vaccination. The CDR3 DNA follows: TGCAGTGCCACCGACGGTGCAGGGAGACCTGAAGCTTTCTTT. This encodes CSATDGAGRPEAFF.